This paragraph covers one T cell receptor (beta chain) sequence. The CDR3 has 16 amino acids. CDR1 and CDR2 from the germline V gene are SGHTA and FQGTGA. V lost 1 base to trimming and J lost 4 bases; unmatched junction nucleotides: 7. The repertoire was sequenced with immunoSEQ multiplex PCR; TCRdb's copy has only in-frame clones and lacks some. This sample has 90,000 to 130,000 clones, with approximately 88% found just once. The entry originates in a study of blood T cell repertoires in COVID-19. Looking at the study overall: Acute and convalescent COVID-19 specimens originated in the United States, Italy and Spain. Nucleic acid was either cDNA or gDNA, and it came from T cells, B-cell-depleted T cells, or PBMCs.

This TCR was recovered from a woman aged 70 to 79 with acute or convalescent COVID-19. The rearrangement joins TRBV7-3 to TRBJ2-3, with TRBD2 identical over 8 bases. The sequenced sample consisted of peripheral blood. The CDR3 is CASSLIAGRSPDTQYF. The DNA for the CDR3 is TGTGCCAGCAGCTTAATAGCGGGACGGTCTCCAGATACGCAGTATTTT.